These 2 T cell receptor beta chains came from one sample sequenced in a study of T cell responses to AZD1222 COVID-19 vaccine. The repertoire was sequenced with immunoSEQ multiplex PCR; TCRdb's copy has only in-frame clones and lacks some. The sample includes more than 85,000 clones, over 75% of them seen just once. Source: peripheral blood, taken on day 0 of AZD1222 vaccination. These receptors came from an adult in good health.

This chain uses TRBV5-5 with TRBJ1-3; 7 nucleotides agree with TRBD1. The CDR3 length is 14 residues. V shed 7 bases and J 0 bases; nucleotides not matched to a gene: 4. Germline assignment: CDR1 SGHKS and CDR2 YYEKEE (reference sequence). The CDR3 sequence: CASGQANSGNTIYF. The CDR3 nucleotides are TGTGCCAGCGGACAGGCAAACTCTGGAAACACCATATATTTT. Using reference TRBV5-5 and TRBJ1-3 for the parts outside the CDR3, the full variable domain is DAGVTQSPTHLIKTRGQQVTLRCSPISGHKSVSWYQQVLGQGPQFIFQYYEKEERGRGNFPDRFSARQFPNYSSELNVNALLLGDSALYLCASGQANSGNTIYFGEGSWLTVV.

This chain uses TRBV18 with TRBJ1-1; 8 bases line up with TRBD1. The CDR3 is 15 amino acids. Germline V lookup: CDR1 KGHSH, CDR2 LQKENI. J was trimmed by 3 bases and V by 5 bases; bases with no gene match: 8. The CDR3 bases are TGTGCCAGCTCAAAAGGACAGGGTTCGTACACTGAAGCTTTCTTT. Translation gives CASSKGQGSYTEAFF.